These 30 T cell receptor beta chains share one sample of origin, sequenced in a study of blood T cell repertoires in COVID-19. Produced via immunoSEQ multiplex PCR; TCRdb's table is partial and in-frame only. This sample carries about 46,000 clones, 85% to 90% of them seen once, and the ten largest clones take 3% to 3.5%. Sample: PBMCs or T cells enriched from blood (not recorded which). Source of these receptors: a woman between 45 and 60 years old who had recovered from COVID-19.

The gene calls are TRBV7-9 and TRBJ1-2, with D possibly matching TRBD1 (5 bases). The CDR3 is 11 residues long. Between the trimmed V and J ends, which lost 1 base and 8 bases, there was a span of 5 bases. Per germline, CDR1 SEHNR and CDR2 FQNEAQ (reference sequence). This CDR3 reads CASSLEGGYTF. The CDR3 DNA is TGTGCCAGCAGCTTAGAGGGGGGCTACACCTTC.

The J gene is TRBJ1-5, the V gene TRBV2; 7 nucleotides line up with TRBD1. This CDR3 region has 15 residues. The germline V gene encodes CDR1 SNHLY and CDR2 FYNNEI. The junction had 4 bases not matched to a gene; V was cut back by 4 bases and J by 1 base. CDR3 nucleotides: TGTGCCAGCAGTGGACAGGGTACGAGCAATCAGCCCCAGCATTTT. This gives the protein CASSGQGTSNQPQHF.

The chain couples TRBV24-1 to TRBJ1-5; possibly TRBD1 for D (5 bases). V lost 6 bases and J 7 bases, leaving 15 bases between the germline ends. CDR3 length: 14 residues. Germline V gives CDR1 KGHDR, CDR2 SFDVKD. In DNA form, the CDR3 reads TGTGCCACCAGTAAAACAGGTCCCGGGCAGCCCCAGCATTTT. Translation gives CATSKTGPGQPQHF.

The chain recombines TRBV27 with TRBJ2-1; 14 bases are a match to TRBD2. Per the germline V gene, CDR1 is MNHEY and CDR2 is SMNVEV (reference sequence). J lost 3 bases, V lost 5 bases, and 3 bases had no gene match. The CDR3 has 16 amino acids. In DNA form, the CDR3 reads TGTGCCAGCAGTGTAGGACTAGCGGGGGGCTACAATGAGCAGTTCTTC. It specifies CASSVGLAGGYNEQFF.

The J gene is TRBJ1-6, the V gene TRBV6-2 or TRBV6-3; 7 bases are shared with TRBD1. Germline V CDR1 and CDR2: MNHEY, SVGEGT. V dropped 2 bases and J dropped 7; count of bases not matched to a gene: 5. There are 15 residues in the CDR3. This chain's CDR3 is CASSYQTGTNSPLHF. The DNA for the CDR3 is TGTGCCAGCAGTTACCAGACAGGGACGAATTCACCCCTCCACTTT.

The V and J genes are TRBV19 and TRBJ1-5; the D gene is possibly TRBD1 (5 bases). CDR3 length equals 15 residues. The V gene lost 5 bases and the J gene lost 0 bases, with 11 bases spanning the gap. In germline, CDR1 is LNHDA, CDR2 SQIVND (reference sequence). Here the CDR3 reads CASSPQVYSNQPQHF. CDR3 nucleotides: TGTGCCAGTAGTCCACAGGTTTATAGCAATCAGCCCCAGCATTTT.

The chain uses TRBV4-1 and TRBJ2-5, with D possibly TRBD1 on 5 matching bases. CDR1 MGHRA and CDR2 YSYEKL come from the germline V gene. V lost 0 bases and J 1 base, leaving 9 bases between the germline ends. This CDR3 contains 15 residues. The CDR3 region has the DNA TGCGCCAGCAGCCAAGAATGGACAACCCAAGAGACCCAGTACTTC. Amino acids: CASSQEWTTQETQYF.

V is TRBV7-9 and J is TRBJ1-2; D uncertain. CDR3 length equals 14 residues. From germline, CDR1 is SEHNR and CDR2 FQNEAQ (reference sequence). Trimming left V 2 bases short and J 4 bases short, with 11 bases between. This CDR3 reads CASSLSGLGYGYTF. CDR3 DNA sequence: TGTGCCAGCAGCTTATCGGGATTAGGCTATGGCTACACCTTC.

The V and J genes are TRBV5-8 and TRBJ1-2; TRBD1 aligns across 11 bases. J lost 2 bases, V lost 3 bases, and 0 bases had no gene match. Germline V gives CDR1 SGHTS, CDR2 YDEGEE. The CDR3 runs 14 residues. CDR3 nucleotides: TGTGCCAGCAGCTGGACAGGGGGCAACTATGGCTACACCTTC. Protein sequence: CASSWTGGNYGYTF.

This clone was detected only once. The J gene is TRBJ2-7, the V gene TRBV18; 8 nucleotides match TRBD1. Germline lookup yields CDR1 KGHSH and CDR2 LQKENI. Trimming removed 2 bases from V and 3 bases from J; junction bases left unmatched: 3. This CDR3 has 14 residues. CDR3 coding DNA: TGTGCCAGCTCACCAGCAGGGGGCGTCTACGAGCAGTACTTC. This translates into CASSPAGGVYEQYF.

The DNA of the CDR3 is TGTGCCAGCAGTAGGGGGCGAGTCAGGGACACTGAAGCTTTCTTT. This codes for CASSRGRVRDTEAFF. This sequence joins TRBV6-6 and TRBJ1-1; 7 bases match TRBD1. J was trimmed by 3 bases and V by 5 bases; bases with no gene match: 9. The CDR3 totals 15 residues. CDR1 and CDR2 from the germline V gene are MNHNY and SVGAGI (reference sequence).

This chain joins TRBV30 and TRBJ2-1, with TRBD2 matching 10 bases. This CDR3 region has 16 residues. V lost 2 bases and J lost 0; bases outside the gene matches: 4. Per germline, CDR1 GTSNPN and CDR2 SVGIG (reference sequence). This CDR3 is CAWSLSGGSSYNEQFF. The CDR3 bases are TGTGCCTGGAGTCTTAGCGGGGGGAGCTCCTACAATGAGCAGTTCTTC.

The genes are TRBV7-2 and TRBJ2-5, with D possibly being TRBD2 (5 bases). The CDR3 is 12 amino acids. V lost 6 bases and J 4 bases, leaving 9 bases between the germline ends. Looked up from germline, CDR1 is SGHTA and CDR2 is FQGNSA. The DNA for the CDR3 is TGTGCCAGCAGAGGACTGACAGAGACCCAGTACTTC. This codes for CASRGLTETQYF.

The chain employs TRBV11-2 and TRBJ1-2; D call uncertain. V lost 2 bases and J 0 bases, leaving 10 bases between the germline ends. Germline V gene lookup returns CDR1 SGHAT and CDR2 FQNNGV. The CDR3 sequence is 15 residues long. The CDR3 reads CASSLSGSANYGYTF. The CDR3 region has the DNA TGTGCCAGCAGCTTAAGCGGATCTGCTAACTATGGCTACACCTTC.

This chain links TRBV9 with TRBJ2-2; D might be TRBD1 (6 bases). The CDR3 runs 16 residues. Between the trimmed V and J ends, which lost 2 bases and 0 bases, there was a span of 11 bases. The germline CDR1 and CDR2 sequences are SGDLS and YYNGEE. The CDR3 region is CASSVGASPNTGELFF. Written as DNA, the CDR3 is TGTGCCAGCAGCGTGGGGGCTTCGCCGAACACCGGGGAGCTGTTTTTT. Full variable domain (missing parts from reference TRBV9 and TRBJ2-2): DSGVTQTPKHLITATGQRVTLRCSPRSGDLSVYWYQQSLDQGLQFLIQYYNGEERAKGNILERFSAQQFPDLHSELNLSSLELGDSALYFCASSVGASPNTGELFFGEGSRLTVL.

V is TRBV21-1 and J is TRBJ1-4. TRBV21-1 is classified as a pseudogene. There are 15 residues in the CDR3. The CDR3 loop reads CASSKFRGKNEKLFF. The DNA for the CDR3 is TGTGCCAGCAGCAAATTCCGAGGGAAGAATGAAAAACTGTTTTTT.

The J gene is TRBJ1-2, the V gene TRBV7-2; 7 bases agree with TRBD1. The CDR3 consists of 14 residues. Germline lookup yields CDR1 SGHTA and CDR2 FQGNSA. V was clipped by 3 bases and J by 2 bases; unmatched bases: 3. CDR3 DNA sequence: TGTGCCAGCAGCTTCTTGGGACAGAACTATGGCTACACCTTC. Protein sequence: CASSFLGQNYGYTF.

V and J are TRBV9 and TRBJ1-2; TRBD1 agrees at 11 bases. The junction had 2 bases not matched to a gene; V was cut back by 0 bases and J by 7 bases. Germline CDR1 SGDLS, CDR2 YYNGEE. The CDR3 consists of 14 residues. The CDR3 region has the DNA TGTGCCAGCAGCGTAGGAGGGACAGGGGGTGGCTACACCTTC. It specifies CASSVGGTGGGYTF.

This clone was detected only once. J is TRBJ1-6 and V is TRBV28; D uncertain. Germline V gene lookup returns CDR1 MDHEN and CDR2 SYDVKM. The CDR3 contains 13 residues. Trimming took off 5 bases at V and 13 bases at J, with 15 bases between the two ends. The CDR3: CASSPNIRVPLHF. In nucleotides, the CDR3 is TGTGCCAGCAGTCCCAATATACGGGTCCCCCTCCACTTT.

The V and J genes are TRBV28 and TRBJ2-5, with TRBD2 as a possible D gene (6 bases). The CDR3 runs to 16 residues. CDR1 is MDHEN and CDR2 is SYDVKM in the germline V gene. Trimming took off 5 bases at V and 0 bases at J, with 16 bases between the two ends. CDR3 residues: CASSPGTVMYQETQYF. The CDR3 coding sequence is TGTGCCAGCAGTCCCGGGACTGTTATGTACCAAGAGACCCAGTACTTC.

This sequence joins TRBV6-2 or TRBV6-3 and TRBJ2-7; possibly TRBD2 for D (5 bases). Per germline, CDR1 MNHEY and CDR2 SVGEGT. Trimming left V 0 bases short and J 3 bases short, with 15 bases between. The CDR3 length is 16 residues. This chain's CDR3 is CASSYSMAVGSYEQYF. CDR3 in DNA: TGTGCCAGCAGTTACTCGATGGCCGTTGGGAGCTACGAGCAGTACTTC.

The CDR3 nucleotides read TGTGCCAGCAGCGTATTTGGCGGCGGATACAATGAGCAGTTCTTC. Translation: CASSVFGGGYNEQFF. The rearrangement uses TRBV9 and TRBJ2-1, with D uncertain. V lost 1 base and J lost 4, with 12 bases in between. CDR1 SGDLS and CDR2 YYNGEE come from the germline V gene. The CDR3 totals 15 residues.

This clone was observed once. The rearrangement links TRBV5-6 to TRBJ1-6; 7 nucleotides match TRBD1. Germline V gives CDR1 SGHDT, CDR2 YYEEEE. This CDR3 contains 14 residues. V lost 4 bases, J lost 9 bases, and 7 bases stayed unmatched. The CDR3 coding sequence is TGTGCCAGCAGCCGGGGACAGAACTTTTCACCCCTCCACTTT. The encoded protein is CASSRGQNFSPLHF. The variable domain in full, completed from reference TRBV5-6 and TRBJ1-6, reads DAGVTQSPTHLIKTRGQQVTLRCSPKSGHDTVSWYQQALGQGPQFIFQYYEEEERQRGNFPDRFSGHQFPNYSSELNVNALLLGDSALYLCASSRGQNFSPLHFGNGTRLTVT.

This sequence joins TRBV6-5 and TRBJ2-3; 7 bases align to TRBD2. The CDR3 is 16 residues long. V was pared by 0 bases and J by 3 bases, with 6 bases of the junction left unmatched. Germline loops: CDR1 MNHEY, CDR2 SVGAGI. For the CDR3, the DNA is TGTGCCAGCAGTTACTCGGGGACTATTCGTACAGATACGCAGTATTTT. It translates to CASSYSGTIRTDTQYF.

V and J are TRBV5-6 and TRBJ1-1; TRBD1 is a possible D gene (5 bases). Germline values: CDR1 SGHDT, CDR2 YYEEEE. V was pared by 4 bases and J by 10 bases, with 17 bases between. The length of the CDR3 is 13 residues. In nucleotides, the CDR3 is TGTGCCAGCAGCCCACCCGCAGGGAGGGGAGCTTTCTTT. Its protein product is CASSPPAGRGAFF.

The chain is built from TRBV15 and TRBJ2-7; perhaps TRBD2 as D (5 bases). CDR1 is LNHNV, CDR2 YYDKDF, per germline (reference sequence). The CDR3 is 16 residues long. Trimming took 0 bases from V and 5 from J, leaving 17 bases between them. The CDR3 spells CATSRDVGRGLHEQYF. The CDR3 DNA is TGTGCCACCAGCAGAGATGTCGGAAGAGGACTCCACGAGCAGTACTTC. The full variable domain, its missing parts supplied by reference TRBV15 and TRBJ2-7, is DAMVIQNPRYQVTQFGKPVTLSCSQTLNHNVMYWYQQKSSQAPKLLFHYYDKDFNNEADTPDNFQSRRPNTSFCFLDIRSPGLGDTAMYLCATSRDVGRGLHEQYFGPGTRLTVT.

The rearrangement joins TRBV28 to TRBJ2-5, with 10 bases aligning to TRBD2. Germline CDR1 is MDHEN and CDR2 is SYDVKM. CDR3 size: 18 residues. The ends lost 6 bases at V and 2 bases at J; junction bases unmatched: 15. The CDR3 bases are TGTGCCAGCAGCAAGATACTGCCGGGACTAGCGAGACAAGAGACCCAGTACTTC. This gives the protein CASSKILPGLARQETQYF.

This sequence joins TRBV18 and TRBJ2-6; TRBD1 might be the D (6 bases). The V and J ends lost 2 bases and 2 bases respectively, with 13 bases between them. The germline V gene has CDR1 KGHSH and CDR2 LQKENI. The CDR3 extends over 17 amino acids. CDR3 in DNA: TGTGCCAGCTCACCAAGGACAGTCTTCCCTGGGGCCAACGTCCTGACTTTC. Protein sequence: CASSPRTVFPGANVLTF.

The chain couples TRBV5-5 to TRBJ2-5; a possible D gene is TRBD2 (6 bases). CDR3 length: 16 residues. The ends were cut back, 4 bases at V and 4 bases at J, with 20 bases in the middle. The germline V gene has CDR1 SGHKS and CDR2 YYEKEE (reference sequence). Written as DNA, the CDR3 is TGTGCCAGCAGCCCGGGCTCCGGTTGGGGAGGAGAGACCCAGTACTTC. Its translation is CASSPGSGWGGETQYF.

A word on this clone: Other DNA sequences in the sample encode the same CDR3. V is TRBV19 and J is TRBJ1-5; 8 nucleotides agree with TRBD1. Germline V gives CDR1 LNHDA, CDR2 SQIVND (reference sequence). With V trimmed by 4 bases and J by 2 bases, 7 bases remained unmatched. CDR3 size: 16 residues. The CDR3 spells CASSTGTGWGNQPQHF. CDR3 coding DNA: TGTGCCAGTAGTACCGGGACAGGTTGGGGCAATCAGCCCCAGCATTTT.